The 19 T cell receptor beta chains reported below all come from one sample, sequenced in a study of regulatory and conventional T cells in RAG deficiency. Only in-frame clones appear in the TCRdb table, and some are missing; sequencing was by immunoSEQ multiplex PCR. This sample has tens of thousands of clones, with around 89% found just once. The data also belong to a second study, concerning regulatory T cells. As that study records: The primer mix had 52 TRBV and 13 TRBJ primers.

Source material: CD8+ T cells sorted from blood. Receptors were obtained from a human donor in good health.

The chain links TRBV27 to TRBJ1-2; D might be TRBD1 (6 bases). The germline V gene encodes CDR1 MNHEY and CDR2 SMNVEV (reference sequence). CDR3 length equals 18 residues. Trimming pared 4 bases from V and 5 bases from J, leaving 26 bases between. CDR3 in DNA: TGTGCCAGCAGTTACGGTTCTCGTACAGGGCCCACCCGGTATGGCTACACCTTC. Translating it yields CASSYGSRTGPTRYGYTF.

V usage is TRBV29-1 and J usage is TRBJ2-7; D not certain. The germline V gene has CDR1 SQVTM and CDR2 ANQGSEA. Trimming cost V 0 bases and J 5 bases, with 20 bases left between them. This CDR3 spans 16 amino acids. The CDR3 nucleotides read TGCAGCGTTGAAGAGGCCGGTGGTCTTACGACGAACGAGCAGTACTTC. Amino acid sequence: CSVEEAGGLTTNEQYF.

V usage is TRBV7-9 and J usage is TRBJ1-1; D perhaps matches TRBD1 (6 bases). Trimming took 1 base from V and 8 from J, leaving 11 bases between them. CDR1 is SEHNR and CDR2 is FQNEAQ in the germline V gene (reference sequence). The CDR3 has 13 residues. CDR3 residues: CASSLGSGAEAFF. The CDR3 coding sequence is TGTGCCAGCAGCTTAGGCTCAGGGGCCGAAGCTTTCTTT.

V and J are TRBV7-9 and TRBJ2-1; D not certain. This CDR3 has 11 amino acids. V was pared by 3 bases and J by 8 bases, with 5 bases between. Germline CDR1 is SEHNR and CDR2 is FQNEAQ (reference sequence). As DNA, the CDR3 is TGTGCCAGCAGCTTTGACTATGAGCAGTTCTTC. The encoded protein is CASSFDYEQFF.

This clone was counted once. This chain joins TRBV9 and TRBJ1-1; TRBD1 agrees at 9 bases. CDR3 size: 16 residues. Per germline, CDR1 SGDLS and CDR2 YYNGEE. V was clipped by 4 bases and J by 6 bases; unmatched bases: 13. The CDR3 DNA reads TGTGCCAGCAGCTCCGGACAGGGGATAAGGTACTCTGAAGCTTTCTTT. This encodes CASSSGQGIRYSEAFF.

The chain employs TRBV5-8 and TRBJ2-1; D is tentatively TRBD1 or TRBD2 (5 bases each). The CDR3 loop spans 15 amino acids. Germline V gene lookup returns CDR1 SGHTS and CDR2 YDEGEE. V lost 4 bases and J lost 0, with 11 bases in between. This chain's CDR3 is CASSSRGDSYNEQFF. CDR3 coding DNA: TGTGCCAGCAGCAGCAGAGGGGACTCCTACAATGAGCAGTTCTTC.

This sequence joins TRBV28 and TRBJ1-1, with D tentatively TRBD1 (6 bases). V lost 5 bases and J 9 bases, leaving 13 bases between the germline ends. Germline V gives CDR1 MDHEN, CDR2 SYDVKM. The CDR3 runs 12 residues. CDR3 protein: CASSLRGTKAFF. The CDR3 DNA sequence: TGTGCCAGCAGTCTACGTGGGACAAAAGCTTTCTTT.

The rearrangement uses TRBV19 and TRBJ1-2; the D gene is possibly TRBD1 (6 bases). The CDR3 length is 16 residues. The germline V gene has CDR1 LNHDA and CDR2 SQIVND (reference sequence). The V end was cut by 5 bases, the J end by 7 bases, with 23 bases between. CDR3 in DNA: TGTGCCAGTAGTGCACAGGGAGGGGGTTCCTTCCGTGGCTACACCTTC. Encoded protein: CASSAQGGGSFRGYTF.

The J gene is TRBJ2-7, the V gene TRBV2, with D perhaps matching TRBD2 (5 bases). Germline CDR1 and CDR2: SNHLY and FYNNEI. The CDR3 contains 15 residues. V lost 1 base and J 6 bases, leaving 16 bases between the germline ends. CDR3 sequence (DNA): TGTGCCAGCAGTGAAGGGATCACCCGGAGGTCCGAGCAGTACTTC. Its translation: CASSEGITRRSEQYF.

The rearrangement links TRBV5-1 to TRBJ2-3, with D possibly being TRBD1 or TRBD2 (6 bases each). V dropped 5 bases and J dropped 2 bases, with 12 bases sitting between them. Germline CDR1 and CDR2: SGHRS and YFSETQ. This CDR3 is built from 14 residues. As DNA, the CDR3 is TGCGCCAGCAGAGGAACGGGGGCCACAGATACGCAGTATTTT. It is translated as CASRGTGATDTQYF.

The rearrangement joins TRBV19 to TRBJ1-2; D unresolved. The CDR3 totals 12 residues. V dropped 8 bases and J dropped 8 bases, with 15 bases sitting between them. The germline V gene encodes CDR1 LNHDA and CDR2 SQIVND (reference sequence). CDR3 in DNA: TGTGCCAGTTTATTTGGCGCTGACGGCTACACCTTC. Translating it yields CASLFGADGYTF.

This clone has only a few counts. The chain combines TRBV19 with TRBJ1-5; TRBD1 agrees at 8 bases. Germline trimming cut 3 bases from V and 7 bases from J; bases unmatched to any gene: 11. Germline CDR1 LNHDA, CDR2 SQIVND (reference sequence). The CDR3 length is 16 residues. The CDR3 bases are TGTGCCAGTAGTATCTCCGCAGGGGGCGCAGGCCAGCCCCAGCATTTT. Translated, it gives CASSISAGGAGQPQHF.

The gene calls are TRBV7-9 and TRBJ2-7, with 8 bases identical to TRBD1. The V segment lost 4 bases and the J segment 2 bases; nucleotides outside the gene matches: 7. This CDR3 has 15 amino acids. The germline gives CDR1 SEHNR, CDR2 FQNEAQ (reference sequence). CDR3 protein: CASSSPGQDTYEQYF. DNA for the CDR3: TGTGCCAGCAGCTCACCGGGACAGGACACCTACGAGCAGTACTTC.

The gene calls are TRBV27 and TRBJ2-3; 7 bases are a match to TRBD1. Germline V gene lookup returns CDR1 MNHEY and CDR2 SMNVEV (reference sequence). J was trimmed by 4 bases and V by 0 bases; bases with no gene match: 16. The CDR3 totals 19 residues. The CDR3, as DNA: TGTGCCAGCAGTTTATCGAGCCCCAGGGGGTCCATCCGCCCAGATACGCAGTATTTT. It codes for CASSLSSPRGSIRPDTQYF.

This clone was picked up one time. This chain connects TRBV7-8 to TRBJ2-3, with 10 positions matching TRBD1. The V segment lost 5 bases and the J segment 3 bases; nucleotides outside the gene matches: 5. CDR3 length equals 15 residues. Looked up from germline, CDR1 is SGHVS and CDR2 is FQNEAQ. For the CDR3, the DNA is TGTGCCAGCAGCCCGGGACAGGGGTCAACAGATACGCAGTATTTT. Amino acid sequence: CASSPGQGSTDTQYF. The whole variable domain, remainder taken from reference TRBV7-8 and TRBJ2-3, is GAGVSQSPRYKVAKRGQDVALRCDPISGHVSLFWYQQALGQGPEFLTYFQNEAQLDKSGLPSDRFFAERPEGSVSTLKIQRTQQEDSAVYLCASSPGQGSTDTQYFGPGTRLTVL.

The V call is TRBV7-3, the J call TRBJ2-1, with D possibly matching TRBD2 (6 bases). The CDR3 has 15 amino acids. The V gene's germline CDR1 is SGHTA and CDR2 FQGTGA. Trimming took 3 bases from V and 7 from J, leaving 16 bases between them. DNA of the CDR3: TGTGCCAGCAGCTTGGGGAGAGGGAGGAGGAATGAGCAGTTCTTC. It encodes CASSLGRGRRNEQFF.

The rearrangement links TRBV29-1 to TRBJ1-2, with D possibly being TRBD1 (5 bases). This CDR3 is built from 13 residues. Deletions cut 3 bases from V and 4 bases from J, with 12 bases between. The germline gives CDR1 SQVTM, CDR2 ANQGSEA. The CDR3 nucleotides are TGCAGCGTTGAGACAGAGCCCTTCTATGGCTACACCTTC. This gives the protein CSVETEPFYGYTF.

This chain uses TRBV28 with TRBJ2-7, with a possible D match to TRBD1 (7 bases). The V end was cut by 6 bases, the J end by 3 bases, with 15 bases between. The germline V gene has CDR1 MDHEN and CDR2 SYDVKM. This CDR3 contains 14 residues. Written as DNA, the CDR3 is TGTGCCAGCAGCCCAAGACAGGGACTCTACGAGCAGTACTTC. It specifies CASSPRQGLYEQYF.

This clone turned up a few times. The junction differs from germline at one of its ends, possibly a read error. The chain links TRBV7-7 to TRBJ2-5, with TRBD2 identical over 9 bases. The germline V gene encodes CDR1 SSHAT and CDR2 FNYEAQ (reference sequence). The CDR3 totals 20 residues. CDR3 in amino acids: CASSLAFFSSGTTLGETQYF. CDR3 nucleotide sequence: TGTGCTAGCAGCTTAGCGTTTTTTTCTAGCGGGACGACTCTGGGGGAGACCCAGTACTTC.